This T cell receptor (beta chain) comes out of a study of post-analysis software for immune sequencing data (dated by TCRdb to between 2015 and 2016). Concerning the study at large: Disease courses on record covered relapsing-remitting, secondary progressive and progressive-relapsing multiple sclerosis, though some patients had no subtype annotation. A subset of samples was prepared in parallel using single-end sample barcoding, then pooled and co-amplified after Illumina adapter ligation. The patient repertoires were compared against some twelve previously published healthy control repertoires obtained from donors aged roughly 6 to 25 years.

Notes on this clonotype: Its antigen specificity is not known. Per-nucleotide qualities are absent, and no much larger clonotype sits a single base away.

The CDR3 spans 18 residues, from the cysteine through the phenylalanine. Just CDR3 DNA is preserved here, 54 bases in frame from base 1. A distance of 22 bases separates the germline ends of V and J, which lose 6 bases and 0 bases respectively. CDR1 and CDR2 (SGHRS, YFSETQ) derive from the germline V gene. Library generation was performed with PCR. The sample was run on an Illumina HiSeq 2500. To reduce PCR and sequencing biases, unique molecular identifiers were incorporated into the TCR beta cDNA libraries. Roughly 500,000 cDNA molecules were obtained for every 1 to 10 million input T cells, so each molecule roughly corresponded to one T cell. The same protocol used for the earlier healthy control dataset was applied to prepare and sequence the patient libraries. Within a given batch, samples were prepared together, multiplexed and sequenced on the same HiSeq lane. The paper's processing steps were these. Raw barcoded reads were processed with MIGEC, and single-read molecular identifier groups were discarded before consensus assembly and CDR3 extraction. VDJtools was used for post-analysis of the clonotype tables, and diversity was normalized by down-sampling every dataset to the size of the smallest sample. Repertoire overlap clustering matched CDR3 amino acid but not nucleotide sequences to correct batch-related cross-sample contamination. The raw public reads went through TCRdb reprocessing: fastp at Q25, MiXCR clone calling, in-frame beta chains kept. When rows share a CDR3 protein, they turn into one entry using the most common DNA and genes. In this record, the V and J calls reflect TCRdb's handling and not the investigators' own analysis. This sample has 450,000 to 700,000 distinct CDR3 sequences in its table, and roughly 46% of those were observed once. The ten largest clones represent about 1.8% of the sample.

Points the paper makes about the study in general: Significantly higher frequencies in patients than in controls were found for about 5 TRBV segments, including TRBV5-6, TRBV5-1 and TRBV20-1. Normalized Chao1 diversity was significantly lower in multiple sclerosis patients than controls, suggesting substantial peripheral T-cell clonal expansion. Strong co-clustering of samples prepared in the same batch was shown by direct clustering with F measure, prompting a batch-effect correction. The control group was slightly older than the multiple sclerosis patient group.

To demonstrate the VDJtools post-analysis software, TCR beta repertoires were profiled from the peripheral blood of about 13 young patients with multiple sclerosis. The multiple sclerosis patients were children and adolescents ranging in age from roughly 6 to 16 years. This sequence uses TRBV5-1 and TRBJ2-1, with the D segment identity uncertain. This receptor was taken from a girl aged 10-17 years with multiple sclerosis. The sequencing sample was made of blood. The CDR3 protein sequence reads: CASTKERTRVTSYNEQFF. The DNA sequence follows: TGCGCCAGCACCAAAGAGCGTACGAGAGTAACCTCCTACAATGAGCAGTTCTTC.